This is a list of T cell receptor beta chains from one sample in a study of cytomegalovirus exposure and HLA in healthy donors. Method: immunoSEQ multiplex PCR; TCRdb's copy keeps in-frame clones and lacks some. The sample is made up of roughly 50,000 clones, and the top ten hold roughly 27% of it. What was sequenced was PBMCs. The receptors shown here come from a man aged 35 to 55 in good health and CMV-seropositive. CDR3s include the opening cysteine and the closing phenylalanine or tryptophan. Each record gives: V gene, CDR3 protein.

V: TRBV15
CDR3: CATSRVSQETQYF

V: TRBV7-2
CDR3: CASSLASGTDTQYF

V: TRBV5-5
CDR3: CASSLIIRETQYF

V: TRBV27
CDR3: CASSFGEGYGYTF

V: TRBV18
CDR3: CASSPLGQAIATNEKLFF

V: TRBV5-4
CDR3: CASSPGYGELFF

V: TRBV7-6
CDR3: CASSLEGKGEKLFF

V: TRBV4-2
CDR3: CASSQSSGGAGKNIQYF

V: TRBV29-1
CDR3: CRGTWGAEAFF

V: TRBV29-1
CDR3: CSVFDRLNTEAFF

V: TRBV23-1
CDR3: CASSLGTEQETQYF

V: TRBV5-1
CDR3: CASSLASSGGETQYF

V: TRBV18
CDR3: CASSPLDSSGNTIYF

V: TRBV6-1
CDR3: CASSEPFLETQYF

V: TRBV5-1
CDR3: CASSLDSSSYEQYF

V: TRBV30
CDR3: CAWSVRGGNIQYF

V: TRBV10-3
CDR3: CAISDSGQGRQGYTF

V: TRBV7-2
CDR3: CASSSTGTGYPNYGYTF

V: TRBV5-1
CDR3: CASSFRSHSDSTPYEQYF

V: TRBV19
CDR3: CASSIDGGPLYTGELFF

V: TRBV7-4
CDR3: CASLEDGNQPQHF

V: TRBV7-6
CDR3: CASSLLGTPNEQYF

V: TRBV9
CDR3: CASSRGGAEGTQYF